The 9 T cell receptor beta chains below come from one sample, sequenced in a study of cytomegalovirus exposure and HLA in healthy donors. Primers for the PCR totalled 60 Vbeta and 13 Jbeta. Produced via immunoSEQ multiplex PCR; TCRdb's table is partial and in-frame only. This table holds over 130,000 clones, approximately 82% found once. The sample taken for sequencing was PBMCs. The receptors here all came from a young man in good health and CMV-seropositive.

Comment on this clone: A read error may account for a junction end that differs from germline. The genes are TRBV19 and TRBJ2-7; D is unclear. The germline CDR1 and CDR2 sequences are LNHDA and SQIVND (reference sequence). The CDR3 is made up of 14 amino acids. The CDR3 is CASSIGSGPYEQYF. The DNA for the CDR3 is TGTGCCAGTAGTATTGGGTCAGGCCCCTATGAGCAGTACTTC. The whole variable domain, remainder taken from reference TRBV19 and TRBJ2-7, is DGGITQSPKYLFRKEGQNVTLSCEQNLNHDAMYWYRQDPGQGLRLIYYSQIVNDFQKGDIAEGYSVSREKKESFPLTVTSAQKNPTAFYLCASSIGSGPYEQYFGPGTRLTVT.

The V call is TRBV13, the J call TRBJ2-7, with TRBD1 as a possible D gene (6 bases). CDR1 is PRHDT and CDR2 is FYEKMQ in the germline V gene (reference sequence). Between the trimmed V and J ends, which lost 2 bases and 7 bases, there was a span of 6 bases. The CDR3 extends over 11 amino acids. The CDR3 DNA reads TGTGCCAGCAGCTTAAGGGGGGAGCAGTACTTC. Translation gives CASSLRGEQYF.

This clone occurred once. This chain joins TRBV21-1 and TRBJ2-1; no DNA check was done on the table's D call, TRBD1. TRBV21-1 is marked as a pseudogene. The CDR3 is made up of 18 amino acids. The CDR3 DNA reads as TGTGCCAGCAGCAAAGCGAGGAGGGACAGGGGAGTCTACAATGAGCAGTTCTTC. Protein sequence: CASSKARRDRGVYNEQFF.

This clone was detected only a few times. The rearrangement joins TRBV5-1 to TRBJ2-1, with a weak D call TRBD1 (5 bases). Germline V gene data show CDR1 as SGHRS and CDR2 as YFSETQ. This CDR3 spans 12 amino acids. Trimming took off 2 bases at V and 10 bases at J, with 10 bases between the two ends. CDR3: CASSLGEGEQFF. For the CDR3, the DNA is TGCGCCAGCAGCTTAGGGGAAGGCGAGCAGTTCTTC.

This clone was detected once. This chain links TRBV6-5 with TRBJ2-1, with D perhaps TRBD2 (5 bases). The V and J ends lost 8 bases and 6 bases respectively, with 11 bases between them. The CDR3 runs to 12 residues. CDR1 is MNHEY, CDR2 SVGAGI, per germline. The DNA for the CDR3 is TGTGCCAGCGCTAGCCCTGGCAATGAGCAGTTCTTC. Protein product: CASASPGNEQFF.

The gene calls are TRBV9 and TRBJ2-7; 7 bases map to TRBD1. J gave up 5 bases and V 3 bases, and 14 bases lay outside the gene matches. This CDR3 is built from 16 residues. Germline V gives CDR1 SGDLS, CDR2 YYNGEE. The CDR3 here is CASSARQGLTSDEQYF. The CDR3 nucleotides read TGTGCCAGCAGCGCCCGACAGGGCCTTACTTCGGACGAGCAGTACTTC.

The chain combines TRBV6-1 with TRBJ1-5; 9 nucleotides agree with TRBD1. Germline assignment: CDR1 MNHNS and CDR2 SASEGT. The CDR3 totals 16 residues. With V trimmed by 2 bases and J by 5 bases, 7 bases remained unmatched. The CDR3 here is CASSEHTGGNHQPQHF. Here the CDR3 DNA reads TGTGCCAGCAGTGAACACACAGGGGGCAATCATCAGCCCCAGCATTTT.

The chain has TRBV5-1 and TRBJ2-6; possible D gene TRBD2, 5 bases. This CDR3 comprises 15 residues. Trimming pared 0 bases from V and 2 bases from J, leaving 6 bases between. Germline CDR1 is SGHRS and CDR2 is YFSETQ. In DNA, the CDR3 is TGCGCCAGCAGCTTGGCCGGGGCTGGGGCCAACGTCCTGACTTTC. Its protein product is CASSLAGAGANVLTF.

V usage is TRBV6-1 and J usage is TRBJ1-5; D is unclear. The CDR3 sequence is 15 residues long. The ends were cut back, 5 bases at V and 3 bases at J, with 14 bases in the middle. CDR1 is MNHNS and CDR2 is SASEGT in the germline V gene. CDR3 sequence: CASSSGQSINQPQHF. The CDR3 DNA reads TGTGCCAGCAGTTCGGGTCAGAGCATCAATCAGCCCCAGCATTTT.